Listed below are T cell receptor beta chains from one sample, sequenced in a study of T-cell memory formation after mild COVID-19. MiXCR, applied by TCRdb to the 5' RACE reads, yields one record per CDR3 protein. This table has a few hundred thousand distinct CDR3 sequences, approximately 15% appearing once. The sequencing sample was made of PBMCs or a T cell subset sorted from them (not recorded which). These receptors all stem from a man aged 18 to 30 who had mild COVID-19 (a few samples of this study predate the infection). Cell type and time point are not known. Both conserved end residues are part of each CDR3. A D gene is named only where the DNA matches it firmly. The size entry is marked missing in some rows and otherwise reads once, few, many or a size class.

CASSDPGFQPQHF TGTGCCAGCAGTGATCCGGGCTTTCAGCCCCAGCATTTT - TRBV6-1 few TRBJ1-5
CASSSWDGSYEQYF TGTGCCAGCAGCTCATGGGACGGTAGCTACGAGCAGTACTTC - TRBV5-8 - TRBJ2-7
CASSQTGRENIQYF TGTGCCAGCAGTCAGACAGGGAGGGAAAACATTCAGTACTTC - TRBV6-5 few TRBJ2-4
CASSPQRGGGGDTQYF TGTGCCAGCAGCCCTCAGAGGGGAGGGGGGGGCGATACGCAGTATTTT - TRBV11-1 - TRBJ2-3
CAWSKGGPGEQYF TGTGCCTGGAGTAAGGGGGGCCCGGGCGAGCAGTACTTC - TRBV30 few TRBJ2-7
CASSLFINSDTQYF TGTGCCAGCAGCTTATTCATAAATTCGGATACGCAGTATTTT - TRBV11-2 few TRBJ2-3
CASSQESGGAVDTQYF TGTGCCAGCAGCCAAGAAAGCGGGGGGGCCGTAGATACGCAGTATTTT TRBD2 TRBV4-2 few TRBJ2-3
CASSPVHEQFF TGTGCCAGCAGCCCCGTCCACGAGCAGTTCTTC - TRBV6-2/TRBV6-3 - TRBJ2-1
CASSEGISGANVLTF TGCGCCAGCAGCGAGGGTATCTCTGGGGCCAACGTCCTGACTTTC - TRBV5-1 few TRBJ2-6
CASSLAGATGELFF TGCGCCAGCAGCCTTGCGGGGGCAACCGGGGAGCTGTTTTTT - TRBV4-1 few TRBJ2-2
CASSQTLSGGGGEQFF TGTGCCAGCAGCCAGACCTTGAGCGGGGGTGGAGGTGAGCAGTTCTTC TRBD2 TRBV3-1 - TRBJ2-1
CATSRVLAGGDTQYF TGTGCCACCAGCAGAGTACTAGCGGGGGGAGATACGCAGTATTTT TRBD2 TRBV15 few TRBJ2-3
CSVEGRDTGGNNYGYTF TGCAGCGTTGAAGGCCGGGACACAGGCGGTAATAACTATGGCTACACCTTC - TRBV29-1 - TRBJ1-2
CASSDPDDTQYF TGCGCCAGCAGTGATCCCGACGATACGCAGTATTTT - TRBV10-1 few TRBJ2-3
CASSTTGMRVSYEQYF TGTGCCAGCAGTACGACAGGGATGAGGGTATCCTACGAGCAGTACTTC TRBD1 TRBV5-6 - TRBJ2-7
CASSLANGELFF TGTGCCAGTAGTTTAGCGAACGGGGAGCTGTTTTTT - TRBV19 - TRBJ2-2
CASKDGSANTGELFF TGTGCCAGTAAGGATGGGTCAGCGAACACCGGGGAGCTGTTTTTT - TRBV19 few TRBJ2-2
CASTPQGGDRRETQYF TGTGCCAGCACCCCACAGGGCGGGGATAGAAGGGAGACCCAGTACTTC - TRBV3-1 - TRBJ2-5
CASSRGQGETEAFF TGTGCCAGCAGCCGCGGGCAGGGGGAAACTGAAGCTTTCTTT TRBD1 TRBV11-3 few TRBJ1-1
CASREQGPAETQYF TGTGCCAGCAGAGAACAGGGCCCCGCGGAGACCCAGTACTTC - TRBV6-2/TRBV6-3 few TRBJ2-5
CASRPRGAADTQYF TGTGCCAGCAGGCCGAGGGGCGCGGCAGATACGCAGTATTTT - TRBV27 - TRBJ2-3
CASSLFARVGNTIYF TGTGCCAGCAGTTTGTTCGCCAGGGTTGGAAACACCATATATTTT - TRBV28 few TRBJ1-3
CASRPGGRAVYGYTF TGTGCCAGCCGACCAGGGGGCAGGGCGGTCTATGGCTACACCTTC TRBD1 TRBV7-2 - TRBJ1-2
CASSTLGTYEQYF TGTGCCAGCAGCACATTAGGGACCTACGAGCAGTACTTC - TRBV7-8 - TRBJ2-7
CASSQTLQNNEQFF TGTGCCAGCTCACAAACCTTACAGAACAATGAGCAGTTCTTC - TRBV18 many TRBJ2-1
CASSRDYRTGELFF TGCGCCAGCAGCCGGGACTACCGAACCGGGGAGCTGTTTTTT TRBD2 TRBV5-1 - TRBJ2-2
CASSQPRDRGLAGDNEQFF TGCGCCAGCAGCCAACCCCGGGACAGGGGCCTAGCGGGCGACAATGAGCAGTTCTTC TRBD1 TRBV5-1 - TRBJ2-1
CASSLDGENTGELFF TGCGCCAGCAGCCTTGACGGGGAGAACACCGGGGAGCTGTTTTTT - TRBV5-1 many TRBJ2-2
CSVATGQGRWSYTF TGCAGCGTAGCCACGGGACAGGGTCGTTGGAGCTACACCTTC TRBD1 TRBV29-1 - TRBJ1-2
CASSSPRSMNTEAFF TGTGCCAGCAGTTCCCCCCGTAGCATGAACACTGAAGCTTTCTTT - TRBV27 - TRBJ1-1
CASSSSGEYGSPLHF TGTGCCAGCAGCTCCTCAGGGGAGTACGGTTCACCCCTCCACTTT - TRBV7-2 few TRBJ1-6
CSATGRGVGSPLHF TGCAGTGCTACCGGACGGGGGGTTGGATCACCCCTCCACTTT - TRBV20-1 few TRBJ1-6
CASSLLPGQSYTF TGTGCCAGCAGTTTACTCCCGGGCCAGAGCTACACCTTC - TRBV12-3/TRBV12-4 few TRBJ1-2
CSALSRGFAGELFF TGCAGTGCTTTATCCAGGGGATTTGCCGGGGAGCTGTTTTTT - TRBV20-1 - TRBJ2-2
CATSGPQGKSGANVLTF TGTGCCACCAGTGGACCCCAGGGGAAATCTGGGGCCAACGTCCTGACTTTC - TRBV24-1 - TRBJ2-6
CASSYSRLAGGWQETQYF TGTGCCAGCAGTTACTCTCGACTAGCGGGGGGATGGCAAGAGACCCAGTACTTC TRBD2 TRBV6-5 - TRBJ2-5
CASSSSSGGGANVLTF TGCGCCAGCAGCTCCTCTAGCGGGGGCGGGGCCAACGTCCTGACTTTC TRBD2 TRBV5-1 few TRBJ2-6
CASSPGSGELFF TGTGCCAGCAGTCCCGGGAGTGGGGAGCTGTTTTTT - TRBV12-3/TRBV12-4 many TRBJ2-2
CASSIAPDSSGYTF TGTGCCAGCAGCATCGCCCCGGACAGTTCCGGCTACACCTTC - TRBV7-9 - TRBJ1-2
CASSQDREPYGYTF TGCGCCAGCAGCCAGGATCGGGAGCCTTATGGCTACACCTTC - TRBV4-3 many TRBJ1-2
CASSMLGQGNPYEQYF TGTGCCAGTAGTATGCTTGGACAGGGGAACCCCTACGAGCAGTACTTC TRBD1 TRBV19 - TRBJ2-7
CASNWGGPNTEAFF TGTGCCAGCAACTGGGGGGGCCCGAACACTGAAGCTTTCTTT - TRBV19 - TRBJ1-1
CASSIHPTGDTEAFF TGCGCCAGCAGCATACACCCGACAGGGGACACTGAAGCTTTCTTT TRBD1 TRBV5-1 once TRBJ1-1
CASSQAQGYGYTF TGTGCCAGCAGCCAGGCACAGGGTTATGGCTACACCTTC - TRBV7-6 - TRBJ1-2
CASSLGPEGVGQPQHF TGCGCCAGCAGCTTGGGCCCAGAGGGGGTCGGGCAGCCCCAGCATTTT - TRBV5-1 - TRBJ1-5
CASSSHLPITGIGYTF TGCGCCAGCAGCTCACACCTCCCAATAACAGGGATCGGCTACACCTTC - TRBV5-1 - TRBJ1-2
CASSLAGTGDTGELFF TGCGCCAGCAGCTTGGCAGGAACCGGTGACACCGGGGAGCTGTTTTTT - TRBV5-1 many TRBJ2-2
CASSPGTSVQETQYF TGTGCCAGCAGCCCCGGGACTAGCGTACAAGAGACCCAGTACTTC TRBD2 TRBV7-2 - TRBJ2-5
CASSLQETGELFF TGTGCCAGCAGCCTGCAGGAGACCGGGGAGCTGTTTTTT - TRBV7-3 many TRBJ2-2